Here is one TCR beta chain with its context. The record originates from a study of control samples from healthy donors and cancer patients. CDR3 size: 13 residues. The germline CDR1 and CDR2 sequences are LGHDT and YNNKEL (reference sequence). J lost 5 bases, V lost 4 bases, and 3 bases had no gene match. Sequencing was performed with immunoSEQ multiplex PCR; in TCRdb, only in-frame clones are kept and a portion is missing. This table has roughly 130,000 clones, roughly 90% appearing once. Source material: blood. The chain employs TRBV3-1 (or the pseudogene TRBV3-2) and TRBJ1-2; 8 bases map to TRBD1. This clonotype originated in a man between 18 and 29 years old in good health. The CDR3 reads CASSPQGAYGYTF. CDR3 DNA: TGTGCCAGCAGCCCGCAGGGGGCTTATGGCTACACCTTC.